The source of this TCR beta chain is a study of T cell repertoires in cytomegalovirus infection. In the study overall: Public TCR beta signatures marked donors with CMV infection and the matching HLA. Study-level results: HLA-C-restricted CMV-specific TCR beta clonotypes were dominant in the ex vivo response.

The CDR3 spans 14 residues. Germline CDR1 SEHNR, CDR2 FQNEAQ (reference sequence). V was cut by 6 bases and J by 6 bases, with 17 bases left in between. TCRdb fed the reads into MiXCR, producing one record per CDR3 protein. The sample shows fewer than 200,000 distinct CDR3 sequences, approximately 9.6% of them seen only once. Ten or more counts support this clonotype. Its specificity is unknown. Sequencing was done on a sample of PBMCs. V usage is TRBV7-9 and J usage is TRBJ1-2; D call uncertain. This clonotype originated in a human donor in good health (CMV status not recorded). Some clones in this sample may be carry-over from other donors' samples. The CDR3 DNA follows: TGTGCCAGCAGTCATGCTCTGGCCAGAAATGGCTACACCTTC. Protein: CASSHALARNGYTF.